This TCR beta chain was profiled in a study of blood T cell repertoires in COVID-19. Study in general: Acute and convalescent COVID-19 samples came from the United States, Italy and Spain. From T cells, B-cell-depleted T cells, or PBMCs came the material, which was cDNA or gDNA.

V was cut by 5 bases and J by 6 bases, with 10 bases left in between. CDR1 SGHTA and CDR2 FQGNSA come from the germline V gene. This CDR3 has 13 residues. Assay used: immunoSEQ multiplex PCR; TCRdb lists only in-frame clones, some missing. The sample has approximately 150,000 clones, about 85% seen once. The sample holds a few counts of this clone. Sequences were obtained from peripheral blood. The chain employs TRBV7-2 and TRBJ1-4; D is ambiguous. This clonotype was obtained from a man between 65 and 85 years old who had recovered from COVID-19. The CDR3 DNA is TGTGCCAGCAGCGCACCAGAGGATGAAAAACTGTTTTTT. This encodes CASSAPEDEKLFF.